This TCR beta chain was captured by sequencing in a study of identical twins (dated by TCRdb to 2016 to 2018). Turning to the overall study: To test whether fetal clonotypes persist, this study deep-sequenced TCR alpha and beta repertoires from monozygotic twins, from unrelated adults of various ages, and from cord blood. Replicate twin experiments were performed at different times using different library preparation protocols to rule out contamination. General conclusions and limits of the study: In monozygotic twins, recombination models systematically underestimated out-of-frame TCR alpha sharing, but the models matched the sharing seen between unrelated individuals. The excess sharing between twins in beta out-of-frame sequences was weaker because fewer shared sequences reduced the signal-to-noise ratio. Compared with coincidental sharing between unrelated individuals, out-of-frame TCR alpha sequences shared between twins had an excess of sequences with low generation probability. Conclusions relied on cross-sectional statistical analysis, since the same donors could not be followed over many years. Zero-insertion analyses could be partly confounded by invariant T cells such as MAIT and iNKT, although diverse VJ usage argued against such confounding for most clonotypes. Abundant cord blood beta clonotypes had fewer insertions, young adult naive repertoires showed a similar but weaker trend, and memory repertoires showed no such trend.

All donors were healthy Caucasians. The twin cohort consisted of three pairs of female monozygotic twins, all aged roughly 18 to 29 years. Positive isolation kits from Invitrogen were used to isolate CD4+ and CD8+ T cell populations. At least ten counts were recorded for this clonotype. What this receptor recognizes is not known. No per-base quality is available; no much larger clone lies one base away. CDR1 SQVTM and CDR2 ANQGSEA were looked up in the germline V gene. The CDR3, cysteine through phenylalanine, is 12 amino acids long. The entry retains the CDR3 DNA only, 36 bases that are in frame from base 1. Trimming costs V 2 bases and J 5 bases, and their ends lie 9 bases apart. Preparation of the library involved 5' RACE. The listed sequencing device is Illumina HiSeq 2000. A universal primer binding site was introduced by template switching, and a unique molecular identifier was present in the final cDNA, enabling accurate counting of TCR cDNA molecules. First-strand cDNA for TCR alpha and beta chains was synthesized from specific primers in the conserved constant-segment region. To control for contamination, each cDNA library was double barcoded with a SMART-Mk sample barcode plus Illumina barcodes. TruSeq adapter sequences, together with Illumina sample barcodes, were added in two successive PCR steps. The TCR alpha and beta cDNA libraries were sequenced on the Illumina HiSeq platform using custom primers. The authors processed their data as follows. MiGEC processed the raw reads to extract unique molecular identifiers, while MiXCR was used to determine the CDR3 positions. For each individual, recombination models were inferred using an EM algorithm with the repgenHMM and IGoR tools. Shared clonotypes were analyzed with the tcR package in R, and sharing was normalized by the product of cloneset sizes. To study raw recombination free of thymic and clonal selection effects, out-of-frame nonproductive sequences were analyzed. TCRdb redid the processing of the public reads, applying fastp at Q25 and MiXCR, and retained in-frame beta chains. Rows with a matching CDR3 protein are joined into one entry that keeps the most common DNA and genes. What appears here as the V and J calls and clone size reflects TCRdb's work, not the paper's. In this sample the table shows around 470,000 distinct CDR3 sequences, 12% to 15% of which occur a single time. The ten largest make up approximately 0.52% of the sample.

The same data also went into a second study, on yellow fever vaccine responses in identical twins. The second study reports: The authors reported that the T cell response to vaccination in identical twins appeared partly convergent and partly personalized. Focusing on identical twins, the study followed the T cell clones that responded to the vaccine, and did so with precision.

Sequencing used CD4+ T cells sorted from blood. In this chain, TRBV29-1 is recombined with TRBJ2-5; 5 matching bases give a weak D call of TRBD1. This clonotype originated in a woman younger than 30 in good health. The CDR3 reads as follows: CSVERGSETQYF. DNA sequence: TGCAGCGTTGAAAGGGGTTCGGAGACCCAGTACTTC. The CDR3, completed at both ends by the reference TRBV29-1 and TRBJ2-5 genes, gives the full variable domain SAVISQKPSRDICQRGTSLTIQCQVDSQVTMMFWYRQQPGQSLTLIATANQGSEATYESGFVIDKFPISRPNLTFSTLTVSNMSPEDSSIYLCSVERGSETQYFGPGTRLLVL.